These 10 T cell receptor beta chains came from one sample sequenced in a study of PD-1 blockade in classical Hodgkin lymphoma. Sequenced by immunoSEQ multiplex PCR; TCRdb stores in-frame clones only, minus some. Of roughly 50,000 clones in the sample, roughly 80% were seen once. Relapse was seen in all patients after autologous stem cell transplantation, and brentuximab vedotin exposure was variable. The specimen was peripheral blood mononuclear cells (PBMCs), collected at baseline. Every receptor here comes from a human donor with classical Hodgkin lymphoma.

The genes are TRBV9 and TRBJ2-1; D unclear. V lost 3 bases and J lost 4, with 14 bases in between. Germline CDR1 SGDLS, CDR2 YYNGEE. This CDR3 spans 15 amino acids. The CDR3 DNA follows: TGTGCCAGCAGCGCCTCAAATCTTTGGTACAATGAGCAGTTCTTC. As protein: CASSASNLWYNEQFF.

The chain carries TRBV4-3 and TRBJ2-2; TRBD1 matches at 7 bases. The CDR3 totals 17 residues. With V trimmed by 8 bases and J by 0 bases, 12 bases remained unmatched. CDR1 and CDR2 (germline): LGHNA, YSLEER. The CDR3 DNA reads TGCGCCAGCGCGAGGGAGTTCGGGACAGCGAACACCGGGGAGCTGTTTTTT. Protein: CASAREFGTANTGELFF.

The chain links TRBV30 to TRBJ1-6; D might be TRBD1 (5 bases). Between the trimmed V and J ends, which lost 5 bases and 10 bases, there was a span of 9 bases. The CDR3 totals 11 residues. Germline-derived CDR1 and CDR2 are GTSNPN and SVGIG (reference sequence). CDR3 DNA sequence: TGTGCCTGGGACAGAAACTCACCCCTCCACTTT. Translated, it gives CAWDRNSPLHF.

The J gene is TRBJ1-1, the V gene TRBV18; D remains ambiguous. The CDR3 has 18 residues. Trimming stripped 1 base from V and 0 bases from J, with 18 bases between. CDR1 is KGHSH and CDR2 is LQKENI in the germline V gene. CDR3 sequence reads: CASSPRTQGEGVNTEAFF. DNA for the CDR3: TGTGCCAGCTCACCACGAACCCAAGGAGAAGGAGTGAACACTGAAGCTTTCTTT.

The CDR3 bases are TGTGCCAGCAGCTTAATCAACTTGAACACTGAAGCTTTCTTT. Its translation: CASSLINLNTEAFF. The chain recombines TRBV11-2 with TRBJ1-1; no definite D call. V was cut by 2 bases and J by 0 bases, with 7 bases left in between. Germline CDR1 SGHAT, CDR2 FQNNGV. This CDR3 contains 14 residues.

The rearrangement links TRBV5-1 to TRBJ1-1; 7 bases line up with TRBD1. Losses at the gene ends were 4 bases for V and 0 bases for J; bases not matched to a gene: 9. This CDR3 comprises 16 residues. Germline V gives CDR1 SGHRS, CDR2 YFSETQ. The CDR3 loop reads CASSPGDRHMNTEAFF. The CDR3, as DNA: TGCGCCAGCAGCCCGGGGGACAGACACATGAACACTGAAGCTTTCTTT. The whole variable domain, filled in from reference TRBV5-1 and TRBJ1-1, reads KAGVTQTPRYLIKTRGQQVTLSCSPISGHRSVSWYQQTPGQGLQFLFEYFSETQRNKGNFPGRFSGRQFSNSRSEMNVSTLELGDSALYLCASSPGDRHMNTEAFFGQGTRLTVV.

The chain uses TRBV7-2 and TRBJ2-7; 10 nucleotides line up with TRBD2. After removal of 4 bases from V and 6 bases from J, the junction contained 6 bases not matched to a gene. Germline values: CDR1 SGHTA, CDR2 FQGNSA. The CDR3 runs 14 residues. CDR3 sequence: CASSSLAGVGEQYF. The CDR3 DNA follows: TGTGCCAGCAGCTCGCTAGCGGGAGTAGGCGAGCAGTACTTC.

The chain uses TRBV5-6 and TRBJ2-7; D might be TRBD2 (5 bases). Germline V gene lookup returns CDR1 SGHDT and CDR2 YYEEEE. Trimming stripped 4 bases from V and 3 bases from J, with 14 bases between. There are 14 residues in the CDR3. For the CDR3, the DNA is TGTGCCAGCAGCCTGGACCCTGGAGGCTACGAGCAGTACTTC. The encoded protein is CASSLDPGGYEQYF.

The chain has TRBV30 and TRBJ1-1, with D possibly matching TRBD1 (5 bases). Germline-derived CDR1 and CDR2 are GTSNPN and SVGIG (reference sequence). V lost 2 bases and J 7 bases, leaving 11 bases between the germline ends. The CDR3 length is 12 residues. The CDR3 DNA sequence: TGTGCCTGGAGTCCGACAGATATTGAAGCTTTCTTT. Protein sequence: CAWSPTDIEAFF. The full variable domain, with the rest looked up from reference TRBV30 and TRBJ1-1, is SQTIHQWPATLVQPVGSPLSLECTVEGTSNPNLYWYRQAAGRGLQLLFYSVGIGQISSEVPQNLSASRPQDRQFILSSKKLLLSDSGFYLCAWSPTDIEAFFGQGTRLTVV.

This chain uses TRBV6-4 with TRBJ2-1; 8 bases align to TRBD2. From germline, CDR1 is MRHNA and CDR2 SNTAGT. V dropped 2 bases and J dropped 9; count of bases not matched to a gene: 9. The CDR3 has 15 amino acids. The CDR3 reads CASSDRTGGPGEQFF. The CDR3 DNA is TGTGCCAGCAGTGACAGGACGGGAGGGCCGGGTGAGCAGTTCTTC.